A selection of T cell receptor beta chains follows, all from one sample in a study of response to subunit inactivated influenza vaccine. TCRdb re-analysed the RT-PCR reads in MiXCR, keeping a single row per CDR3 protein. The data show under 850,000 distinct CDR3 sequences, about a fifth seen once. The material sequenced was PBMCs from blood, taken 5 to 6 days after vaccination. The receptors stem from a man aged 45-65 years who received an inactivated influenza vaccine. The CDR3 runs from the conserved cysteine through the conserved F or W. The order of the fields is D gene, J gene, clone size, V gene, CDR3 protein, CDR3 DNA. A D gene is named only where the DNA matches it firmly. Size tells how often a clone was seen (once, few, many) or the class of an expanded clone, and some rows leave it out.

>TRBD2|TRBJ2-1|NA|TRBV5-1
CASSLALAGGEQFF
TGCGCCAGCAGCTTGGCACTAGCGGGAGGCGAGCAGTTCTTC
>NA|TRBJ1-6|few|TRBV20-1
CSATLGRAAPLHF
TGCAGTGCAACCCTGGGTAGAGCGGCACCCCTCCACTTT
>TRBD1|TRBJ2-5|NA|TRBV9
CASSGLGGLETQYF
TGTGCCAGCAGCGGGCTAGGGGGCTTGGAGACCCAGTACTTC
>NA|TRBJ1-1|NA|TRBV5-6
CASSFEGPEAFF
TGTGCCAGCAGCTTTGAGGGGCCGGAAGCTTTCTTT
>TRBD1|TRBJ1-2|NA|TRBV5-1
CASRPIAGTGFGYTF
TGCGCCAGCAGGCCCATAGCCGGGACAGGGTTTGGCTACACCTTC
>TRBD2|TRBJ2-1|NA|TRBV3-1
CASSQVRGAYNEQFF
TGTGCCAGCAGCCAAGTACGGGGGGCCTACAATGAGCAGTTCTTC
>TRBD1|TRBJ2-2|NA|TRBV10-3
CAAVGTDANTGELFF
TGTGCCGCGGTAGGGACAGACGCGAACACCGGGGAGCTGTTTTTT
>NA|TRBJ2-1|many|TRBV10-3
CAIRGQGVLNEQFF
TGTGCCATCAGGGGCCAGGGAGTTCTCAATGAGCAGTTCTTC
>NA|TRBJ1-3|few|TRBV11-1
CASSLAQFYILSSGNTIYF
TGTGCCAGCAGCTTAGCGCAGTTTTACATATTGAGCTCTGGAAACACCATATATTTT
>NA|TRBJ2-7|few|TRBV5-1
CASSPGQGPYYEQYF
TGCGCCAGCAGCCCGGGGCAGGGACCCTACTACGAGCAGTACTTC
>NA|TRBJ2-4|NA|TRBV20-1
CSARAEGVKNIQYF
TGCAGTGCTAGAGCGGAGGGAGTCAAAAACATTCAGTACTTC
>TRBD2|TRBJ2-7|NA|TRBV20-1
CSARVTSGMTLEQYF
TGCAGTGCTAGAGTAACTAGCGGGATGACTCTCGAGCAGTACTTC
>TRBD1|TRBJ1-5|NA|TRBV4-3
CASSQGQGYPSNQPQHF
TGCGCCAGCAGCCAAGGACAGGGTTATCCTAGCAATCAGCCCCAGCATTTT
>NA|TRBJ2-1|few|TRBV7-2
CASSLGGGGRYNEQFF
TGTGCCAGCAGCTTAGGGGGCGGGGGCCGGTACAATGAGCAGTTCTTC
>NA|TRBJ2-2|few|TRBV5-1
CASSLAGVHTGELFF
TGCGCCAGCAGCTTGGCAGGGGTCCACACCGGGGAGCTGTTTTTT
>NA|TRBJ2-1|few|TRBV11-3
CASSLGARGNEQFF
TGTGCCAGCAGCTTAGGGGCTAGAGGAAATGAGCAGTTCTTC
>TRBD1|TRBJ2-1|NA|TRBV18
CASSHTGESYNEQFF
TGTGCCAGCTCACACACAGGGGAATCCTACAATGAGCAGTTCTTC
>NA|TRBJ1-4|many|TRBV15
CATSRGSGPPNEKLFF
TGTGCCACCAGCAGAGGATCGGGACCGCCAAATGAAAAACTGTTTTTT
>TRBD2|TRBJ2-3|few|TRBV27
CASSSWTSGPGGTQYF
TGTGCCAGCAGTTCCTGGACTAGCGGCCCCGGGGGTACGCAGTATTTT
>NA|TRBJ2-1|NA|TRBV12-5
CASGLLSNEQFF
TGTGCTAGTGGCCTACTCAGCAATGAGCAGTTCTTC
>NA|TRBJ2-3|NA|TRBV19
CASRLKTRTTDTQYF
TGTGCCAGTAGACTAAAGACCCGGACCACAGATACGCAGTATTTT
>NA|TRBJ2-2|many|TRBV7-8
CASSLVIPKGVKLFF
TGTGCCAGCAGCTTAGTCATACCCAAGGGTGTTAAGCTGTTTTTT
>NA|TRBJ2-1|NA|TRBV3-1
CASKGGGGSYNEQFF
TGTGCCAGTAAGGGGGGCGGGGGCTCCTACAATGAGCAGTTCTTC
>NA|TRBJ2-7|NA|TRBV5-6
CATETVDFYEQYF
TGTGCCACCGAGACGGTAGACTTCTACGAGCAGTACTTC
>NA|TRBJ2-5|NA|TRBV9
CASSVGSRGVQETQYF
TGTGCCAGCAGCGTAGGGTCACGGGGCGTCCAAGAGACCCAGTACTTC
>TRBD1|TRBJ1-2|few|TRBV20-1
CSARDGGTGGSFYGYTF
TGCAGTGCTAGAGATGGAGGGACAGGGGGTTCTTTCTATGGCTACACCTTC
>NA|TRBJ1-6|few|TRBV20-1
CSARATFSYNSPLHF
TGCAGTGCTAGGGCTACATTCTCCTATAATTCACCCCTCCACTTT